Listed here are 3 T cell receptor beta chains from one sample, sequenced in a study of blood T cell repertoires in COVID-19. Using immunoSEQ multiplex PCR, the repertoire was profiled, and TCRdb retains in-frame clones only, with some absent. The table shows approximately 290,000 clones, with approximately 85% occurring only once. Sample: peripheral blood. The source of these receptors is a human donor with COVID-19, enrolled during active disease. The donor label of this sample is uncertain.

This clone was recorded a few times. Germline is not matched at one junction end, which may reflect a read error. The chain carries TRBV15 and TRBJ2-7, with TRBD2 matching over 10 bases. CDR1 and CDR2 (germline): LNHNV, YYDKDF (reference sequence). CDR3 length: 14 residues. The CDR3 sequence is CATSRGASGSRVDF. CDR3 nucleotide sequence: TGTGCCACCAGCAGGGGAGCTAGCGGGAGTCGTGTAGACTTC.

The chain has TRBV6-4 and TRBJ1-2; D may be TRBD1 (6 bases). Trimming cost V 5 bases and J 6 bases, with 22 bases left between them. This CDR3 contains 16 residues. Per the germline V gene, CDR1 is MRHNA and CDR2 is SNTAGT. The CDR3 DNA reads as TGTGCCAGCAGTCCTAATTTAGCGCAGGGGTTTGATGGCTACACCTTC. Residues: CASSPNLAQGFDGYTF.

J is TRBJ2-2 and V is TRBV7-6; D might be TRBD2 (6 bases). The germline V gene encodes CDR1 SGHVS and CDR2 FNYEAQ. The germline V and J ends were trimmed by 3 bases and 0 bases, with 11 bases remaining between them. This CDR3 comprises 16 residues. DNA for the CDR3: TGTGCCAGCAGCTTTGGGGACTCTGCGAACACCGGGGAGCTGTTTTTT. It translates to CASSFGDSANTGELFF.